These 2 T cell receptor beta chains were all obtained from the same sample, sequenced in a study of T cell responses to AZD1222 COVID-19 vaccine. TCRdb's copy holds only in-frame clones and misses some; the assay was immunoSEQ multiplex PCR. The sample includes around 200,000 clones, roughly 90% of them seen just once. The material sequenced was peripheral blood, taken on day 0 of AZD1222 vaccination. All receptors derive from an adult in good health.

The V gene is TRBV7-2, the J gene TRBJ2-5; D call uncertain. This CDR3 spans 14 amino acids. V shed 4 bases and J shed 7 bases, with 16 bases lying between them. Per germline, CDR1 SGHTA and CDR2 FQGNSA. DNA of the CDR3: TGTGCCAGCAGCTACCTAGGGCAGGAGAGGACCCAGTACTTC. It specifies CASSYLGQERTQYF.

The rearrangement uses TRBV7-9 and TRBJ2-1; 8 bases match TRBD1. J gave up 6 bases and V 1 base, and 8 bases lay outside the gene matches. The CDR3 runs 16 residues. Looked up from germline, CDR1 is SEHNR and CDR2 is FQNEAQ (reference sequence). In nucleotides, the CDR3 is TGTGCCAGCAGCTTAGGGGGCCAGGGGGCTCTCAATGAGCAGTTCTTC. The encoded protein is CASSLGGQGALNEQFF.